The sequence of this TCR beta chain was determined in a study of T-cell reconstitution after alpha-beta-depleted transplantation in children. The V and J ends lost 6 bases and 3 bases, in that order; junction bases with no gene match: 8. The CDR3 consists of 13 residues. Germline loops: CDR1 SQVTM, CDR2 ANQGSEA. General study points: Surviving recipient T cells and thymic progenitors underlay high day-60 TCRbeta diversity in some patients. By about two months after transplant, alpha-beta T cells reportedly arose from several hundred graft clones that had expanded. At one year after transplant, newly produced T cells mostly accounted for T-cell counts and diversity.

This clonotype was counted many times. Its antigen is currently unknown. Preparation of the TCRbeta library was carried out with unique molecular identifiers. One entry per CDR3 protein, called by TCRdb with MiXCR from the PCR reads. In the table there are some 220,000 distinct CDR3 sequences, about a tenth of which are singletons. V gene TRBV29-1 combines with J gene TRBJ2-7, with TRBD2 identical over 7 bases. This TCR was sampled from a child less than two years old with acute myeloid leukemia, due to receive a stem cell transplant. This material consisted of PBMCs, taken before TCRalphabeta/CD19-depleted stem cell transplant. CDR3 bases: TGCAGCGTCCTACTTGGGGGGGTCTACGAGCAGTACTTC. Translating gives CSVLLGGVYEQYF.